This TCR beta chain was found in a study of human T cells and chemical hapten exposure. As the library was built, unique molecular identifiers were attached to individual cDNA molecules. Each CDR3 protein gets one entry after TCRdb re-called the RACE reads with MiXCR. The data hold about 360,000 distinct CDR3 sequences, with about 4.8% observed a single time. V lost 4 bases, J lost 1 base, and 5 bases stayed unmatched. The CDR3 has 15 amino acids. Germline V lookup: CDR1 SQVTM, CDR2 ANQGSEA. This clonotype was counted between two and nine times. Indicated time point: patch test 1, 2 weeks after DPC sensitization. Treatment reported: therapeutic diphenylcyclopropenone sensitization with weekly scalp DPC.

The J gene is TRBJ1-5, the V gene TRBV29-1; 9 positions match TRBD1. This clonotype was obtained from a woman between 45 and 60 years old with alopecia areata. Some clones in this sample may be carry-over from other donors' samples. Source: whole blood, taken in connection with sensitization to the hapten diphenylcyclopropenone (DPC). CDR3 loop: CSVAIGQGSNQPQHF. The CDR3 coding sequence is TGCAGCGTTGCCATTGGACAGGGGAGCAATCAGCCCCAGCATTTT.